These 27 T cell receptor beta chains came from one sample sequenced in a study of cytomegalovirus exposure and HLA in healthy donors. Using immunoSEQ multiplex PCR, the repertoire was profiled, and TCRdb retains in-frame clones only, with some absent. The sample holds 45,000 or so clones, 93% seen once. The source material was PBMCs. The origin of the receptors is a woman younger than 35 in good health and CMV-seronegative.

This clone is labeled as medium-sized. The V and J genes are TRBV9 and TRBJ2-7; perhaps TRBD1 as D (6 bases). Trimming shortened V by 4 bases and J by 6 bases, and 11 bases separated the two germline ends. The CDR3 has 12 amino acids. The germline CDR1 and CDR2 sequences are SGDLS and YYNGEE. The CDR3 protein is CASSPGAGEQYF. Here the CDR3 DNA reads TGTGCCAGCAGCCCAGGGGCCGGCGAGCAGTACTTC.

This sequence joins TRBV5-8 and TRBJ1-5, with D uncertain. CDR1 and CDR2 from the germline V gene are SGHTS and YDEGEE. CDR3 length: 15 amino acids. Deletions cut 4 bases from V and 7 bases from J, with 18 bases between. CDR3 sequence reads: CASSLPTGLRQPQHF. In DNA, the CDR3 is TGTGCCAGCAGCCTACCGACTGGCCTCCGCCAGCCCCAGCATTTT.

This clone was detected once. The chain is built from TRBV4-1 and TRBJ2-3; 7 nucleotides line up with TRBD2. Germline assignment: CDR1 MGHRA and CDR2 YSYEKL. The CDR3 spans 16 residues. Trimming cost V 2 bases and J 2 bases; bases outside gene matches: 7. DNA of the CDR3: TGCGCCAGCAGCCAATGGACGCGGGAGAACACAGATACGCAGTATTTT. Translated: CASSQWTRENTDTQYF.

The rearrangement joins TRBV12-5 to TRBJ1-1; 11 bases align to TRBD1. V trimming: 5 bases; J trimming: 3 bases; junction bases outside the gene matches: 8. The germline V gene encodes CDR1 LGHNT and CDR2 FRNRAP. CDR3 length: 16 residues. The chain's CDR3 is CASGPGQGGKDTEAFF. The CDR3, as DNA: TGTGCTAGTGGTCCGGGACAGGGGGGGAAGGACACTGAAGCTTTCTTT.

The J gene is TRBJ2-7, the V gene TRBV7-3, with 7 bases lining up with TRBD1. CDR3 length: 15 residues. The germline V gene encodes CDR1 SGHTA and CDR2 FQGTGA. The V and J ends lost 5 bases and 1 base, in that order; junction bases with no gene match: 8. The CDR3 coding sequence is TGTGCCAGCAGCACCCCTAGGGGGCCTTCCTACGAGCAGTACTTC. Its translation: CASSTPRGPSYEQYF. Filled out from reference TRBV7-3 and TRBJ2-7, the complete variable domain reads GAGVSQTPSNKVTEKGKYVELRCDPISGHTALYWYRQSLGQGPEFLIYFQGTGAADDSGLPNDRFFAVRPEGSVSTLKIQRTERGDSAVYLCASSTPRGPSYEQYFGPGTRLTVT.

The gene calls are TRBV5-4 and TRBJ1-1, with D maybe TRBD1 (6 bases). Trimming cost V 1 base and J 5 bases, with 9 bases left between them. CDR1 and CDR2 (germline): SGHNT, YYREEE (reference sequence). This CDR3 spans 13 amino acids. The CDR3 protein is CASSLRGGTEAFF. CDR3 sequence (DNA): TGTGCCAGCAGCTTGAGGGGGGGGACTGAAGCTTTCTTT. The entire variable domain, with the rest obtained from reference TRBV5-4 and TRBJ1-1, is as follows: ETGVTQSPTHLIKTRGQQVTLRCSSQSGHNTVSWYQQALGQGPQFIFQYYREEENGRGNFPPRFSGLQFPNYSSELNVNALELDDSALYLCASSLRGGTEAFFGQGTRLTVV.

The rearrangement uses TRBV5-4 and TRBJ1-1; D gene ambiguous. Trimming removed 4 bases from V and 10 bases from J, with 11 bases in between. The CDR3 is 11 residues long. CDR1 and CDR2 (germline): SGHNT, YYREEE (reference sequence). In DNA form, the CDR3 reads TGTGCCAGCAGCGGCGGGCCGGGAGCTTTCTTT. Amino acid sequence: CASSGGPGAFF.

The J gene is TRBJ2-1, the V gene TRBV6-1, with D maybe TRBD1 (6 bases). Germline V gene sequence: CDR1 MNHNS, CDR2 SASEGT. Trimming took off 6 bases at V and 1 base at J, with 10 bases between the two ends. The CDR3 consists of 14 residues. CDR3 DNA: TGTGCCAGCAGGTCAACAGGGTCCTACAATGAGCAGTTCTTC. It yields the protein CASRSTGSYNEQFF.

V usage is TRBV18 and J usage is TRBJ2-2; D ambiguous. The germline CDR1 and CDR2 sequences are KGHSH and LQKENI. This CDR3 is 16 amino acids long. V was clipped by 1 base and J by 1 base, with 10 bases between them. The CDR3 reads CASSPRQTQNTGELFF. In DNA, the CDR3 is TGTGCCAGCTCACCACGACAAACCCAGAACACCGGGGAGCTGTTTTTT.

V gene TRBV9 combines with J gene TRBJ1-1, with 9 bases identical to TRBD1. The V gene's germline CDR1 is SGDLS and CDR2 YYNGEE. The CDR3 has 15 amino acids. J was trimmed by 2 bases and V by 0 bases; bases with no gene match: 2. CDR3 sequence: CASSVEGQGNTEAFF. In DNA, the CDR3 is TGTGCCAGCAGCGTAGAGGGACAGGGAAACACTGAAGCTTTCTTT.

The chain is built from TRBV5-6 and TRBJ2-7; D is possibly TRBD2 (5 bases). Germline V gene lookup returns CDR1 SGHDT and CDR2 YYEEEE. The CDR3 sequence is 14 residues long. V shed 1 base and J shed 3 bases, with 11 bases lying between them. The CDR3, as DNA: TGTGCCAGCAGCTTGTACGGGGTAGGCTACGAGCAGTACTTC. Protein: CASSLYGVGYEQYF.

CDR3 in DNA: TGTGCCAGCAGTTACTCCAGGACAGGCTACAATGAGCAGTTCTTC. Protein: CASSYSRTGYNEQFF. The chain combines TRBV6-6 with TRBJ2-1; 7 bases align to TRBD1. CDR3 length: 15 residues. V shed 0 bases, J shed 3 bases, and the junction held 2 bases outside the gene matches. CDR1 and CDR2 (germline): MNHNY, SVGAGI (reference sequence).

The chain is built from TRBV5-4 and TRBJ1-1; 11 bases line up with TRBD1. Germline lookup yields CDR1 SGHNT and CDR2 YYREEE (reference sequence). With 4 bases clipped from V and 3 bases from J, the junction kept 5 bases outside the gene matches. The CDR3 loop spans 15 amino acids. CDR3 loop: CASSTWDRGDTEAFF. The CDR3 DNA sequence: TGTGCCAGCAGCACTTGGGACAGGGGGGACACTGAAGCTTTCTTT.

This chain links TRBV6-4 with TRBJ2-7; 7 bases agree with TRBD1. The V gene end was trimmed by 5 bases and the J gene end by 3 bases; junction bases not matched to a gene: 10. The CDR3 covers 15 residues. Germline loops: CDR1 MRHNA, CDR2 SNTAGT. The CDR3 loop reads CASSSCDGDSYEQYF. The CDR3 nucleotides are TGTGCCAGCAGTTCCTGCGACGGGGACAGCTACGAGCAGTACTTC.

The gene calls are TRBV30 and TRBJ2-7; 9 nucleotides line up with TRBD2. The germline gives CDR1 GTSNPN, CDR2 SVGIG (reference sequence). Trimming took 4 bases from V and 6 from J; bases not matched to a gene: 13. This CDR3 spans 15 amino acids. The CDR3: CAWNAGGPGFGEQYF. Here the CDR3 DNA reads TGTGCCTGGAACGCGGGAGGGCCAGGGTTCGGCGAGCAGTACTTC.

The CDR3 protein is CASSWTGILEGNQPQHF. CDR3 DNA sequence: TGTGCCAGTAGTTGGACAGGTATTCTTGAGGGCAATCAGCCCCAGCATTTT. The V gene is TRBV19, the J gene TRBJ1-5; 7 nucleotides match TRBD1. Germline lookup yields CDR1 LNHDA and CDR2 SQIVND (reference sequence). This CDR3 spans 17 amino acids. The J segment lost 2 bases and the V segment lost 5 bases, leaving 12 bases of the junction unmatched.

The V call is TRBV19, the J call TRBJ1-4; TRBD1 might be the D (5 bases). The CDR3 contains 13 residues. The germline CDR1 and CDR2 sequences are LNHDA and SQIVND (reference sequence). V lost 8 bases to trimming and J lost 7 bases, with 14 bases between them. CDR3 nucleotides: TGTGCCAGTGGGGGGTGGCGCGCTGAAAAACTGTTTTTT. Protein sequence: CASGGWRAEKLFF.

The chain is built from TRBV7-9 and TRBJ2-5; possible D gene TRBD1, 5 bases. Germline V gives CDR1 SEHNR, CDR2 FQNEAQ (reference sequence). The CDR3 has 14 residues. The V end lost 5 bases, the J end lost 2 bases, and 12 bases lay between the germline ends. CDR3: CASSPPGFQETQYF. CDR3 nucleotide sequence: TGTGCCAGCAGCCCCCCAGGGTTTCAAGAGACCCAGTACTTC.

DNA for the CDR3: TGTGCCAGCAGTCCATTCCAGGGGTTTGGAAACACCATATATTTT. This encodes CASSPFQGFGNTIYF. J is TRBJ1-3 and V is TRBV27; TRBD1 might be the D (6 bases). The CDR3 consists of 15 residues. Trimming pared 5 bases from V and 3 bases from J, leaving 14 bases between. Looked up from germline, CDR1 is MNHEY and CDR2 is SMNVEV (reference sequence).

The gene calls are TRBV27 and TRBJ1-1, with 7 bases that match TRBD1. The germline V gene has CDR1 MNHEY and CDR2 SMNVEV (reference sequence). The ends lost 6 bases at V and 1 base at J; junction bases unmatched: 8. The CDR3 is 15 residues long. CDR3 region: CASSPSGQWNTEAFF. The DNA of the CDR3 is TGTGCCAGCAGCCCTTCGGGACAGTGGAACACTGAAGCTTTCTTT.

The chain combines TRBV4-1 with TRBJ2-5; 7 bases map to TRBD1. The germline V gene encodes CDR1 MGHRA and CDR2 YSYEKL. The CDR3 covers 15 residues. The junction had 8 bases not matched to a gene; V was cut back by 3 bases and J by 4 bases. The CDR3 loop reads CASSHTTGETETQYF. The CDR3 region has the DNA TGCGCCAGCAGCCACACTACAGGGGAAACAGAGACCCAGTACTTC.

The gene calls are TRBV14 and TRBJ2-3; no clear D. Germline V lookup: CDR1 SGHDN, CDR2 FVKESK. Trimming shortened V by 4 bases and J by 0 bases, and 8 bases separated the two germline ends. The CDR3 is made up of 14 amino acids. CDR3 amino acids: CASSLRFSTDTQYF. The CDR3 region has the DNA TGTGCCAGCAGCCTCAGATTTAGCACAGATACGCAGTATTTT. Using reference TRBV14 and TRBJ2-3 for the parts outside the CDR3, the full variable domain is EAGVTQFPSHSVIEKGQTVTLRCDPISGHDNLYWYRRVMGKEIKFLLHFVKESKQDESGMPNNRFLAERTGGTYSTLKVQPAELEDSGVYFCASSLRFSTDTQYFGPGTRLTVL.

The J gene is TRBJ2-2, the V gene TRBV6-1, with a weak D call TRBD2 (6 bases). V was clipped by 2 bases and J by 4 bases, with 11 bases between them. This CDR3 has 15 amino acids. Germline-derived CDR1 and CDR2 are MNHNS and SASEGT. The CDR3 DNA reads TGTGCCAGCAGTGAACCTAGCGAAAGCACCGGGGAGCTGTTTTTT. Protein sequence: CASSEPSESTGELFF.

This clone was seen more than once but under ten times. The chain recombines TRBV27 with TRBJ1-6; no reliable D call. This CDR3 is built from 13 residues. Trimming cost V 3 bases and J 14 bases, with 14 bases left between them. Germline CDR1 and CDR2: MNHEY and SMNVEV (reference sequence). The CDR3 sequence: CASSFGGSLTLHF. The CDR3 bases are TGTGCCAGCAGTTTCGGAGGCAGCCTGACCCTCCACTTT.

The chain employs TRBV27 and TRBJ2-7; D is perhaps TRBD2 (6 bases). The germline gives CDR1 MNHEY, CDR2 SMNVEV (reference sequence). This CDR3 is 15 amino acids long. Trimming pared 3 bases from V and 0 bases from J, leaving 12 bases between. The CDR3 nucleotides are TGTGCCAGCAGTTTGTCCTACGGGAGCTCCTACGAGCAGTACTTC. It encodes CASSLSYGSSYEQYF.

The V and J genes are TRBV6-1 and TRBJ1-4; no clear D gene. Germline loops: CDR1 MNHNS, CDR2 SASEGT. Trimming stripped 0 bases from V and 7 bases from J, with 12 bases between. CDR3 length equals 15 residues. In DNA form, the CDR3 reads TGTGCCAGCAGTGAAGCCTCCGGTGAGAGTGAAAAACTGTTTTTT. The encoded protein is CASSEASGESEKLFF.

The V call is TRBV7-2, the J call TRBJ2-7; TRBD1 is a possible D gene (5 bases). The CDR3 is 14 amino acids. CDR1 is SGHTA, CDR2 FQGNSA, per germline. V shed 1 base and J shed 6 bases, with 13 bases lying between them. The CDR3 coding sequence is TGTGCCAGCAGCTTAGAAGGGGTTCCGGCCGAGCAGTACTTC. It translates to CASSLEGVPAEQYF.